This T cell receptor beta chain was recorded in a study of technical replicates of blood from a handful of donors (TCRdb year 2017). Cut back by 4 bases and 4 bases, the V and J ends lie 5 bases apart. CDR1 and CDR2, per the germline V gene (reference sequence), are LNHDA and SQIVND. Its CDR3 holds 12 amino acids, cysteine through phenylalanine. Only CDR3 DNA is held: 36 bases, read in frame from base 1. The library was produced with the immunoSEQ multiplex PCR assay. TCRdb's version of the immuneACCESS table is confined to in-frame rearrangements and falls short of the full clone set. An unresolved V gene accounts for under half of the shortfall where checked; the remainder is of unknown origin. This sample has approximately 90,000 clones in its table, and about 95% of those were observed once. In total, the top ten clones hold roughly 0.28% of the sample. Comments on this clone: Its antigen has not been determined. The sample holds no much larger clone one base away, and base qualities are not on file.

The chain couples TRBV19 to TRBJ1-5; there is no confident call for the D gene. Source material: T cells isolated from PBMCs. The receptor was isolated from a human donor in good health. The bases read TGTGCCAGTAGTACCAGGAATCAGCCCCAGCATTTT. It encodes CASSTRNQPQHF.